This TCR beta chain derives from a study of healthy donors' naive CD4 and CD8 T cells. Deletions cut 0 bases from V and 1 base from J, with 7 bases between. CDR3 length: 14 amino acids. Germline V CDR1 and CDR2: SGHNT, YYREEE (reference sequence). TCR libraries were built from approximately 0.55 ug of total RNA by linear amplification. Under the authors' procedure: Sequencing covered approximately 86,000 rearranged alpha-chain transcripts across about 5 healthy donors. TCRdb re-derived calls from the reads in MiXCR, one entry per CDR3 protein. The V and J calls and clone size come from TCRdb's table, not from the authors' own analysis. The sample consists of 150,000 to 200,000 distinct CDR3 sequences, about 74% of them appearing once. Comments on this clonotype: Its antigen is unidentified.

The study's findings and limits: Homeostatic proliferation of naive T cells was not examined as a bias source. Roughly 13% of CD4/CD8 propensity variance appeared explained by V, J and CDR3 charge. A reported CD4+/CD8+ bias affected most V and J genes in naive cells.

The TCR was taken from a pool of human donors in good health; the sample pools cells from several healthy donors. The sequenced sample was naive CD4+ and CD8+ T cells sorted from blood, pooled from several donors. The rearrangement links TRBV5-4 to TRBJ1-1; D uncertain. The DNA of the CDR3 is TGTGCCAGCAGCTTGGGGAGTCAGAACACTGAAGCTTTCTTT. As protein: CASSLGSQNTEAFF.